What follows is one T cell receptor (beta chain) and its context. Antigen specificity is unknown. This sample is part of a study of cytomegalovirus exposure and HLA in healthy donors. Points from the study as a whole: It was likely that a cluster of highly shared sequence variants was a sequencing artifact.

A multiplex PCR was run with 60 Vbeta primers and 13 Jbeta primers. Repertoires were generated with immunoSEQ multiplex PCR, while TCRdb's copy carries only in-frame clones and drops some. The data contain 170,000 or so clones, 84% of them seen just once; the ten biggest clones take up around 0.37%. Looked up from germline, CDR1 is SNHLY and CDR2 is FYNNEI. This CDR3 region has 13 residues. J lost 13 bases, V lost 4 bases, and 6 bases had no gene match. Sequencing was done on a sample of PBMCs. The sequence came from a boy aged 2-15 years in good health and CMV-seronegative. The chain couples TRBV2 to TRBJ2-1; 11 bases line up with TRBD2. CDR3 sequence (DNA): TGTGCCAGCAGTGTACTAGCGGGAGCGAAACAGTTCTTC. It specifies CASSVLAGAKQFF. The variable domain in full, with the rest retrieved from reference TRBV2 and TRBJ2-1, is EPEVTQTPSHQVTQMGQEVILRCVPISNHLYFYWYRQILGQKVEFLVSFYNNEISEKSEIFDDQFSVERPDGSNFTLKIRSTKLEDSAMYFCASSVLAGAKQFFGPGTRLTVL.